The 27 T cell receptor beta chains given below trace back to one sample, sequenced in a study of cytomegalovirus exposure and HLA in healthy donors. Data came from immunoSEQ multiplex PCR; TCRdb stores just in-frame clones and leaves some out. The sample has fewer than 300,000 clones, 70% to 90% seen once. Sequencing was done on a sample of PBMCs. These receptors came from a woman in her late teens or twenties in good health and CMV-seronegative.

The chain has TRBV4-3 and TRBJ2-6; TRBD2 might be the D (5 bases). Germline loops: CDR1 LGHNA, CDR2 YSLEER. The CDR3 extends over 16 amino acids. Trimming took 0 bases from V and 1 from J, leaving 7 bases between them. CDR3 in amino acids: CASSQEEGSGANVLTF. Written as DNA, the CDR3 is TGCGCCAGCAGCCAAGAAGAGGGATCTGGGGCCAACGTCCTGACTTTC.

The chain is built from TRBV27 and TRBJ2-3; the match to TRBD2 covers 13 bases. The junction had 12 bases not matched to a gene; V was cut back by 6 bases and J by 6 bases. Per germline, CDR1 MNHEY and CDR2 SMNVEV (reference sequence). There are 17 residues in the CDR3. The CDR3 region is CASRRTSGSSWLDTQYF. The CDR3 DNA reads TGTGCCAGCAGAAGGACTAGCGGGAGTTCCTGGCTGGATACGCAGTATTTT.

V is TRBV25-1 and J is TRBJ1-2, with 7 bases lining up with TRBD1. V shed 3 bases and J 4 bases; nucleotides not matched to a gene: 8. CDR3 length: 15 amino acids. Germline CDR1 MGHDK, CDR2 SYGVNS. The CDR3 sequence is CASSEGTGATYGYTF. CDR3 DNA sequence: TGTGCCAGCAGTGAGGGTACAGGGGCCACCTATGGCTACACCTTC.

This chain links TRBV4-2 with TRBJ1-4, with a possible D match to TRBD1 (5 bases). The V end lost 0 bases, the J end lost 3 bases, and 11 bases lay between the germline ends. Per the germline V gene, CDR1 is LGHNA and CDR2 is YNFKEQ. There are 16 residues in the CDR3. The CDR3: CASSQDWGVANEKLFF. In DNA, the CDR3 is TGTGCCAGCAGCCAAGATTGGGGGGTGGCTAATGAAAAACTGTTTTTT.

This sequence joins TRBV6-6 and TRBJ2-7, with D possibly being TRBD1 (5 bases). Trimming pared 7 bases from V and 2 bases from J, leaving 15 bases between. This CDR3 has 14 amino acids. Germline values: CDR1 MNHNY, CDR2 SVGAGI (reference sequence). CDR3 residues: CASTLYQGTYEQYF. The CDR3 coding sequence is TGTGCCAGCACCCTCTATCAGGGTACCTACGAGCAGTACTTC.

The chain employs TRBV19 and TRBJ1-3; D ambiguous. CDR1 is LNHDA and CDR2 is SQIVND in the germline V gene (reference sequence). V dropped 1 base and J dropped 2 bases, with 9 bases sitting between them. This CDR3 has 15 residues. The CDR3 loop is CASSIAHSTGNTIYF. The DNA of the CDR3 is TGTGCCAGTAGTATAGCTCACTCCACTGGAAACACCATATATTTT.

The chain employs TRBV5-1 and TRBJ2-5, with D tentatively TRBD2 (5 bases). The V gene's germline CDR1 is SGHRS and CDR2 YFSETQ. The ends were cut back, 3 bases at V and 5 bases at J, with 17 bases in the middle. The CDR3 is 15 residues long. In nucleotides, the CDR3 is TGCGCCAGCAGCTCACTATCCGGACTCGGCGAGACCCAGTACTTC. It encodes CASSSLSGLGETQYF.

V is TRBV29-1 and J is TRBJ2-2; 8 positions agree with TRBD1. Germline CDR1 is SQVTM and CDR2 is ANQGSEA. This CDR3 is built from 15 residues. Trimming cost V 4 bases and J 1 base; bases outside gene matches: 5. CDR3 loop: CSVVGTGENTGELFF. For the CDR3, the DNA is TGCAGCGTTGTGGGGACAGGCGAGAACACCGGGGAGCTGTTTTTT.

The rearrangement uses TRBV5-1 and TRBJ2-1; tentative D call: TRBD1 (6 bases). Per the germline V gene, CDR1 is SGHRS and CDR2 is YFSETQ. V lost 4 bases and J 7 bases, leaving 21 bases between the germline ends. The CDR3 contains 16 residues. DNA of the CDR3: TGCGCCAGCAGCGCAAATGCGCTAACAACAGGGAATGAGCAGTTCTTC. This codes for CASSANALTTGNEQFF.

The chain employs TRBV5-5 and TRBJ2-7; D might be TRBD1 (5 bases). CDR1 and CDR2 (germline): SGHKS, YYEKEE (reference sequence). The V gene lost 0 bases and the J gene lost 3 bases, with 13 bases spanning the gap. The CDR3 is made up of 15 amino acids. DNA for the CDR3: TGTGCCAGCAGCTTGGGTCAGGGTCCTGTCTACGAGCAGTACTTC. Translating gives CASSLGQGPVYEQYF.

The J gene is TRBJ2-3, the V gene TRBV19; 8 bases are a match to TRBD2. CDR1 is LNHDA and CDR2 is SQIVND in the germline V gene (reference sequence). There are 17 residues in the CDR3. Losses at the gene ends were 3 bases for V and 0 bases for J; bases not matched to a gene: 8. The CDR3 nucleotides are TGTGCCAGTAGTATCCTCCCTAGCGGGTCGAGCACAGATACGCAGTATTTT. This translates into CASSILPSGSSTDTQYF.

The chain joins TRBV2 to TRBJ2-7; unclear D gene. The CDR3 has 12 residues. Trimming cost V 6 bases and J 4 bases, with 10 bases left between them. Looked up from germline, CDR1 is SNHLY and CDR2 is FYNNEI. CDR3 in amino acids: CASRQNWYEQYF. CDR3 DNA sequence: TGTGCCAGCAGACAGAATTGGTACGAGCAGTACTTC.

The J gene is TRBJ2-7, the V gene TRBV18; weak D call: TRBD1 (5 bases). CDR1 and CDR2 from the germline V gene are KGHSH and LQKENI. Trimming stripped 2 bases from V and 0 bases from J, with 14 bases between. The CDR3 has 16 amino acids. The CDR3 DNA is TGTGCCAGCTCACCATTGTCAGGGCTCACCTCCTACGAGCAGTACTTC. Translation gives CASSPLSGLTSYEQYF.

For the CDR3, the DNA is TGCAGCGTGGGAGGGACTAGCGGATTCTACAATGAGCAGTTCTTC. It specifies CSVGGTSGFYNEQFF. This chain uses TRBV29-1 with TRBJ2-1; 11 bases are shared with TRBD2. Germline CDR1 and CDR2: SQVTM and ANQGSEA. V lost 6 bases to trimming and J lost 3 bases; unmatched junction nucleotides: 7. CDR3 length: 15 residues.

CDR3 sequence reads: CAAKGVSNQPQHF. The CDR3 DNA sequence: TGTGCCGCGAAGGGGGTTAGCAATCAGCCCCAGCATTTT. V is TRBV6-6 and J is TRBJ1-5; D is possibly TRBD1 (6 bases). V lost 11 bases to trimming and J lost 0 bases, with 11 bases between them. The germline V gene encodes CDR1 MNHNY and CDR2 SVGAGI (reference sequence). CDR3 size: 13 residues.

The chain carries TRBV5-6 and TRBJ2-1, with TRBD2 as a possible D gene (5 bases). This CDR3 region has 16 residues. Trimming took 1 base from V and 0 from J, leaving 11 bases between them. Germline CDR1 is SGHDT and CDR2 is YYEEEE. The CDR3 spells CASSLSFGSSYNEQFF. The DNA for the CDR3 is TGTGCCAGCAGCTTGAGCTTTGGGAGCTCCTACAATGAGCAGTTCTTC.

The rearrangement uses TRBV6-4 and TRBJ2-7, with TRBD2 identical over 8 bases. The germline V gene has CDR1 MRHNA and CDR2 SNTAGT. The CDR3 extends over 16 amino acids. V gave up 0 bases and J gave up 4 bases; unmatched junction bases: 8. DNA of the CDR3: TGTGCCAGCAGTGACTCCGGCGGGAGGATCGGTTACGAGCAGTACTTC. Its translation is CASSDSGGRIGYEQYF.

This clone was recorded a few times. The chain joins TRBV28 to TRBJ1-3, with 8 positions matching TRBD1. Germline V gives CDR1 MDHEN, CDR2 SYDVKM. This CDR3 region has 13 residues. With V trimmed by 5 bases and J by 11 bases, 8 bases remained unmatched. CDR3 protein: CASSGQGGWAIYF. The CDR3, as DNA: TGTGCCAGCAGTGGACAGGGCGGATGGGCCATATATTTT.

This chain links TRBV6-1 with TRBJ1-1; perhaps TRBD1 as D (5 bases). Trimming shortened V by 3 bases and J by 10 bases, and 12 bases separated the two germline ends. Germline lookup yields CDR1 MNHNS and CDR2 SASEGT. The CDR3 has 12 residues. CDR3 sequence reads: CASSDGGFGAFF. CDR3 in DNA: TGTGCCAGCAGTGACGGGGGATTTGGAGCTTTCTTT.

In its sample, this clone was seen a few times. The chain joins TRBV10-2 to TRBJ2-3, with 13 bases identical to TRBD2. With V trimmed by 4 bases and J by 6 bases, 4 bases remained unmatched. The CDR3 extends over 15 amino acids. CDR1 WSHSY and CDR2 SAAADI come from the germline V gene. DNA of the CDR3: TGCGCCAGCAGTGCGGGACTAGCGGGGCGGGATACGCAGTATTTT. It is translated as CASSAGLAGRDTQYF.

This chain links TRBV30 with TRBJ1-1; D is unresolved. CDR3 length equals 12 residues. Germline CDR1 GTSNPN, CDR2 SVGIG (reference sequence). Trimming took 2 bases from V and 3 from J, leaving 7 bases between them. CDR3 bases: TGTGCCTGGAGTTTGACACACACTGAAGCTTTCTTT. It encodes CAWSLTHTEAFF. Combining the CDR3 with reference TRBV30 and TRBJ1-1 gives the whole variable domain SQTIHQWPATLVQPVGSPLSLECTVEGTSNPNLYWYRQAAGRGLQLLFYSVGIGQISSEVPQNLSASRPQDRQFILSSKKLLLSDSGFYLCAWSLTHTEAFFGQGTRLTVV.

The rearrangement links TRBV19 to TRBJ2-5; maybe TRBD1 (6 bases). V lost 1 base and J lost 5, with 14 bases in between. The CDR3 consists of 15 residues. Germline V CDR1 and CDR2: LNHDA, SQIVND (reference sequence). The DNA of the CDR3 is TGTGCCAGTAGTATAGTGGAAACAGGGTTGGAGACCCAGTACTTC. It specifies CASSIVETGLETQYF.

The CDR3 nucleotides are TGTGCCAGCAGTTACCACCCAGGGCCGGCGCATGGCTACACCTTC. Its translation: CASSYHPGPAHGYTF. The rearrangement uses TRBV6-6 and TRBJ1-2, with a tentative D call TRBD1 (5 bases). This CDR3 has 15 amino acids. Germline values: CDR1 MNHNY, CDR2 SVGAGI (reference sequence). V lost 2 bases to trimming and J lost 6 bases, with 16 bases between them.

Details on this clone: Other DNA sequences in this sample translate to the same CDR3. CDR3 DNA: TGCAGTGCTAGGACAGAAGAGACCCAGTACTTC. Residues: CSARTEETQYF. The chain has TRBV20-1 and TRBJ2-5, with a possible D match to TRBD1 (5 bases). CDR1 is DFQATT and CDR2 is SNEGSKA in the germline V gene (reference sequence). V lost 3 bases, J lost 3 bases, and 5 bases lay in between. CDR3 size: 11 residues.

This chain links TRBV18 with TRBJ2-1; 7 nucleotides align to TRBD1. The germline CDR1 and CDR2 sequences are KGHSH and LQKENI. Trimming took 3 bases from V and 9 from J; bases not matched to a gene: 14. The CDR3 loop spans 16 amino acids. CDR3 region: CASSPLGDRALGEQFF. The CDR3 DNA is TGTGCCAGCTCACCTTTGGGCGACAGGGCCCTTGGTGAGCAGTTCTTC.

The chain recombines TRBV27 with TRBJ1-1, with 8 bases that match TRBD1. The trim removed 2 bases at V and 6 bases at J, leaving 5 bases unmatched. Germline V CDR1 and CDR2: MNHEY, SMNVEV (reference sequence). The CDR3 loop spans 14 amino acids. CDR3 coding DNA: TGTGCCAGCAGTTTAGCGGGACAGGAAGCTGAAGCTTTCTTT. Encoded protein: CASSLAGQEAEAFF.

As for this clone: At the DNA level, this CDR3 is encoded by other sequences in the same sample as well. The V call is TRBV5-4, the J call TRBJ1-3; D is perhaps TRBD1 (5 bases). Germline V CDR1 and CDR2: SGHNT, YYREEE (reference sequence). The CDR3 spans 14 residues. V lost 0 bases to trimming and J lost 2 bases, with 6 bases between them. Here the CDR3 DNA reads TGTGCCAGCAGCTTGGGGGGCCCTGGAAACACCATATATTTT. It specifies CASSLGGPGNTIYF.